This T cell receptor beta chain was sequenced during a study of T cells after yellow fever vaccination. Overall study context: In the case of low-cell-number fractions, SMART-Seq v4 Ultra Low Input was used for preparation. Study-wide points: Clonotype sharing between CD4 and CD8 compartments was small.

This clonotype was detected a few times. Its antigen is undetermined. Each CDR3 protein gets one entry after TCRdb re-called the 5' RACE reads with MiXCR. The data show more than 95,000 distinct CDR3 sequences, roughly 15% seen once. The V gene's germline CDR1 is SGDLS and CDR2 YYNGEE. The CDR3 has 15 residues. With 3 bases removed from V and 3 bases from J, the gap between germline ends came to 15 bases. This TCR came from a man aged 18 to 30 who received the YFV17D yellow fever vaccine. Sequencing used CD8+ T cells sorted from PBMCs, obtained 5 days after the yellow fever booster vaccination. V and J are TRBV9 and TRBJ2-5, with D maybe TRBD1 (6 bases). The CDR3 reads CASSALVNREETQYF. DNA of the CDR3: TGTGCCAGCAGCGCCTTAGTTAACAGGGAAGAGACCCAGTACTTC.